Presented here are 17 T cell receptor beta chains from one specimen sequenced in a study of cytomegalovirus exposure and HLA in healthy donors. It was with 60 Vbeta and 13 Jbeta primers that the PCR ran. Measured with immunoSEQ multiplex PCR; TCRdb has only the in-frame clones, and not every one. The table lists fewer than 300,000 clones, roughly 90% of them singletons. The sample consisted of PBMCs. These receptors were collected from a man aged 35 to 55 in good health and CMV-seropositive.

The V call is TRBV10-2, the J call TRBJ2-1; 7 bases fit TRBD2. Germline lookup yields CDR1 WSHSY and CDR2 SAAADI. Trimming took 7 bases from V and 9 from J; bases not matched to a gene: 9. The CDR3 contains 13 residues. The CDR3 nucleotides are TGCGCCAGCACCGGCGGGAGAACATTTGAGCAGTTCTTC. Protein product: CASTGGRTFEQFF.

The chain carries TRBV2 and TRBJ2-2; TRBD1 agrees at 8 bases. This CDR3 comprises 14 residues. Germline CDR1 reads SNHLY; CDR2 reads FYNNEI. Unmatched junction bases numbered 7, after V lost 9 bases and J lost 4 bases. CDR3 amino acids: CARQDRVGTGELFF. In DNA, the CDR3 is TGTGCCAGACAGGACAGGGTGGGCACCGGGGAGCTGTTTTTT.

This clone was recorded only once. The chain uses TRBV19 and TRBJ2-7; 9 positions agree with TRBD1. The CDR3 totals 14 residues. The germline V gene has CDR1 LNHDA and CDR2 SQIVND (reference sequence). Trimming took 6 bases from V and 5 from J; bases not matched to a gene: 8. The CDR3 DNA reads TGTGCCAGTAGCCCATCGGACAGGGGTGACGAGCAGTACTTC. This sequence encodes CASSPSDRGDEQYF.

This chain links TRBV28 with TRBJ1-1; TRBD1 is a possible D gene (5 bases). Trimming removed 6 bases at V and 7 bases at J, with 30 bases between. The length of the CDR3 is 18 residues. From germline, CDR1 is MDHEN and CDR2 SYDVKM. CDR3 bases: TGTGCCAGCAGCCTTGGCCCGCGACAGACCCCTTGGGAGGTTGAAGCTTTCTTT. Translating it yields CASSLGPRQTPWEVEAFF.

The V gene is TRBV30, the J gene TRBJ2-3; TRBD2 matches at 10 bases. V was pared by 2 bases and J by 8 bases, with 13 bases of the junction left unmatched. Germline V CDR1 and CDR2: GTSNPN, SVGIG (reference sequence). The CDR3 contains 16 residues. CDR3 residues: CAWSQGLAEGGGTQYF. Written as DNA, the CDR3 is TGTGCCTGGAGTCAAGGACTAGCGGAAGGCGGTGGTACGCAGTATTTT.

V is TRBV18 and J is TRBJ1-3; maybe TRBD1 (5 bases). The ends were cut back, 4 bases at V and 8 bases at J, with 15 bases in the middle. The CDR3 covers 14 residues. Germline loops: CDR1 KGHSH, CDR2 LQKENI. The CDR3 spells CASSLGNAGDTIYF. Written as DNA, the CDR3 is TGTGCCAGCTCACTCGGCAACGCGGGGGACACCATATATTTT.

The genes are TRBV7-3 and TRBJ2-1; 9 bases line up with TRBD2. The ends lost 5 bases at V and 0 bases at J; junction bases unmatched: 5. The germline V gene encodes CDR1 SGHTA and CDR2 FQGTGA. CDR3 length: 16 amino acids. CDR3 loop: CASSRLAGTSYNEQFF. The CDR3, as DNA: TGTGCCAGCAGCCGTCTAGCGGGAACCTCCTACAATGAGCAGTTCTTC.

The CDR3 DNA is TGTGCCAGCAGCTTGAACACGAACACTGAAGCTTTCTTT. Translated: CASSLNTNTEAFF. This chain connects TRBV11-3 to TRBJ1-1; D gene ambiguous. Germline V lookup: CDR1 SGHNT, CDR2 YENEEA. CDR3 length: 13 amino acids. Trimming took off 3 bases at V and 1 base at J, with 6 bases between the two ends.

The V call is TRBV28, the J call TRBJ2-7; 13 bases are shared with TRBD2. Germline loops: CDR1 MDHEN, CDR2 SYDVKM. Trimming at V came to 6 bases and at J to 0 bases, leaving 11 bases not matched to a gene. This CDR3 comprises 18 residues. The CDR3 loop reads CASSRGLAGPVDSYEQYF. CDR3 nucleotides: TGTGCCAGCAGCCGGGGACTAGCGGGACCGGTGGACTCCTACGAGCAGTACTTC.

The gene calls are TRBV9 and TRBJ2-1, with 8 bases identical to TRBD1. The trim removed 0 bases at V and 4 bases at J, leaving 0 bases unmatched. Germline V gene lookup returns CDR1 SGDLS and CDR2 YYNGEE. CDR3 length: 14 amino acids. Here the CDR3 DNA reads TGTGCCAGCAGCGTAGGGACAGGGTACAATGAGCAGTTCTTC. Translating it yields CASSVGTGYNEQFF.

This chain uses TRBV19 with TRBJ2-5, with 9 bases matching TRBD2. The CDR3 totals 16 residues. V trimming: 3 bases; J trimming: 5 bases; junction bases outside the gene matches: 10. Germline values: CDR1 LNHDA, CDR2 SQIVND (reference sequence). The CDR3 coding sequence is TGTGCCAGTAGTATCGGGATAGCGGGAGCCGGGGAGACCCAGTACTTC. This translates into CASSIGIAGAGETQYF.

The sample holds one count of this clone. The chain joins TRBV28 to TRBJ2-3, with 10 bases aligning to TRBD1. The CDR3 runs to 13 residues. V shed 10 bases and J 4 bases; nucleotides not matched to a gene: 5. CDR1 and CDR2 (germline): MDHEN, SYDVKM. This CDR3 is CANPGQGPDTQYF. Written as DNA, the CDR3 is TGTGCCAACCCGGGACAGGGGCCAGATACGCAGTATTTT. Full variable domain (rest looked up from reference TRBV28 and TRBJ2-3): DVKVTQSSRYLVKRTGEKVFLECVQDMDHENMFWYRQDPGLGLRLIYFSYDVKMKEKGDIPEGYSVSREKKERFSLILESASTNQTSMYLCANPGQGPDTQYFGPGTRLTVL.

The chain carries TRBV15 and TRBJ1-2; 10 bases align to TRBD1. V trimming: 8 bases; J trimming: 6 bases; junction bases outside the gene matches: 12. CDR1 LNHNV and CDR2 YYDKDF come from the germline V gene (reference sequence). The CDR3 is 15 residues long. Here the CDR3 reads CATQARGQGINGYTF. The CDR3 coding sequence is TGTGCCACCCAAGCAAGGGGACAGGGGATAAATGGCTACACCTTC. Full variable domain (remainder filled in from reference TRBV15 and TRBJ1-2): DAMVIQNPRYQVTQFGKPVTLSCSQTLNHNVMYWYQQKSSQAPKLLFHYYDKDFNNEADTPDNFQSRRPNTSFCFLDIRSPGLGDTAMYLCATQARGQGINGYTFGSGTRLTVV.

This clone was detected once. This chain connects TRBV6-6 to TRBJ2-3; 7 bases map to TRBD1. Germline values: CDR1 MNHNY, CDR2 SVGAGI (reference sequence). The CDR3 is 15 amino acids. Trimming at V came to 2 bases and at J to 2 bases, leaving 4 bases not matched to a gene. The CDR3, as DNA: TGTGCCAGCAGTTACCCGGGACAGATCACAGATACGCAGTATTTT. Protein sequence: CASSYPGQITDTQYF.

This chain links TRBV2 with TRBJ2-1, with 13 positions matching TRBD2. The V gene end was trimmed by 8 bases and the J gene end by 5 bases; junction bases not matched to a gene: 6. The CDR3 runs to 15 residues. Germline CDR1 and CDR2: SNHLY and FYNNEI. Written as DNA, the CDR3 is TGTGCCAGCGGGTTACTAGCGGGAGGGGACAATGAGCAGTTCTTC. Its protein product is CASGLLAGGDNEQFF.

V gene TRBV7-2 combines with J gene TRBJ2-1, with TRBD1 as a possible D gene (5 bases). Germline V CDR1 and CDR2: SGHTA, FQGNSA. The CDR3 runs to 15 residues. The germline V and J ends were trimmed by 4 bases and 0 bases, with 10 bases remaining between them. The CDR3: CASSSDRVSYNEQFF. The CDR3 region has the DNA TGTGCCAGCAGCTCCGACAGAGTCTCCTACAATGAGCAGTTCTTC.

The CDR3, as DNA: TGTGCCAGCCCCCCCTCGGGAAGGGTACCCTACGAGCAGTACTTC. Its translation is CASPPSGRVPYEQYF. The gene calls are TRBV2 and TRBJ2-7, with a weak D call TRBD2 (5 bases). Per germline, CDR1 SNHLY and CDR2 FYNNEI. The CDR3 is made up of 15 amino acids. The V end lost 8 bases, the J end lost 2 bases, and 19 bases lay between the germline ends.